The 13 T cell receptor beta chains reported below all come from one sample, sequenced in a study of CD8+CD57+ T cells in acquired aplastic anemia. Profiles of TCR beta VDJ and CDR3 were generated from a genomic DNA template. TCRdb passed the reads through MiXCR, listing each CDR3 protein once. The sample records around 130,000 distinct CDR3 sequences, under 65% being singletons. Flow cytometry had shown expanded CD8+CD57+ cells in the patients chosen for sequencing. Sequenced material: sorted CD4+, CD8+, or CD8+CD57+ T cells (not recorded which) from PBMCs. The receptors stem from a human donor with aplastic anemia.

The chain is built from TRBV5-1 and TRBJ2-7, with a tentative D call TRBD2 (5 bases). From germline, CDR1 is SGHRS and CDR2 YFSETQ. The length of the CDR3 is 12 residues. Trimming removed 1 base from V and 5 bases from J, with 7 bases in between. CDR3 protein: CASSLFGDEQYF. CDR3 bases: TGCGCCAGCAGCTTGTTCGGGGACGAGCAGTACTTC.

This clonotype was seen a single time. The chain employs TRBV19 and TRBJ1-2; D gene ambiguous. CDR3 length: 12 amino acids. V lost 3 bases and J lost 2, with 4 bases in between. Per germline, CDR1 LNHDA and CDR2 SQIVND (reference sequence). The DNA of the CDR3 is TGTGCCAGTAGTATCGAGAACTATGGCTACACCTTC. It codes for CASSIENYGYTF.

This chain connects TRBV28 to TRBJ1-5; D is ambiguous. Germline-derived CDR1 and CDR2 are MDHEN and SYDVKM. Trimming cost V 2 bases and J 0 bases, with 20 bases left between them. This CDR3 has 19 residues. The CDR3 nucleotides read TGTGCCAGCAGTTTACCGTCGGGGAAGCAGGACTATAGCAATCAGCCCCAGCATTTT. The encoded protein is CASSLPSGKQDYSNQPQHF.

This chain connects TRBV29-1 to TRBJ1-1, with a possible D match to TRBD1 (6 bases). The germline CDR1 and CDR2 sequences are SQVTM and ANQGSEA. This CDR3 contains 11 residues. The V end was cut by 4 bases, the J end by 6 bases, with 9 bases between. The CDR3 region is CSVGGAAEAFF. The CDR3 coding sequence is TGCAGCGTTGGGGGGGCAGCTGAAGCTTTCTTT.

This chain links TRBV25-1 with TRBJ1-1; D perhaps matches TRBD1 (6 bases). The V gene's germline CDR1 is MGHDK and CDR2 SYGVNS. The ends were cut back, 6 bases at V and 4 bases at J, with 18 bases in the middle. The CDR3 contains 15 residues. CDR3 sequence (DNA): TGTGCCAGCAGCAAGAACAGGGATTGGGGCACTGAAGCTTTCTTT. Translating gives CASSKNRDWGTEAFF.

The chain recombines TRBV2 with TRBJ2-7, with D tentatively TRBD1 (5 bases). This CDR3 is 13 amino acids long. Deletions cut 10 bases from V and 0 bases from J, with 13 bases between. Germline V lookup: CDR1 SNHLY, CDR2 FYNNEI. The CDR3 loop is CAMTASDSYEQYF. DNA of the CDR3: TGTGCCATGACAGCTTCTGACTCCTACGAGCAGTACTTC.

The V gene is TRBV15, the J gene TRBJ2-1, with D perhaps TRBD1 or TRBD2 (5 bases each). Trimming left V 1 base short and J 8 bases short, with 6 bases between. This CDR3 region has 12 residues. Germline-derived CDR1 and CDR2 are LNHNV and YYDKDF (reference sequence). In DNA form, the CDR3 reads TGTGCCACCAGCAGAGTGGGGGATGAGCAGTTCTTC. Its translation: CATSRVGDEQFF.

The genes are TRBV7-3 and TRBJ2-1; TRBD2 might be the D (5 bases). V was pared by 4 bases and J by 7 bases, with 11 bases between. Germline CDR1 reads SGHTA; CDR2 reads FQGTGA. The CDR3 length is 13 residues. CDR3: CASSSLDWNEQFF. The CDR3, as DNA: TGTGCCAGCAGCTCGTTGGACTGGAATGAGCAGTTCTTC. Variable domain in full (rest from reference TRBV7-3 and TRBJ2-1): GAGVSQTPSNKVTEKGKYVELRCDPISGHTALYWYRQSLGQGPEFLIYFQGTGAADDSGLPNDRFFAVRPEGSVSTLKIQRTERGDSAVYLCASSSLDWNEQFFGPGTRLTVL.

The genes are TRBV10-3 and TRBJ2-1; 8 bases are shared with TRBD1. The length of the CDR3 is 15 residues. Unmatched junction bases numbered 2, after V lost 2 bases and J lost 2 bases. CDR1 ENHRY and CDR2 SYGVKD come from the germline V gene. The CDR3, as DNA: TGTGCCATCAGTGAGGGGACAGGCACCTACAATGAGCAGTTCTTC. Protein product: CAISEGTGTYNEQFF.

For this clonotype: At one end the junction does not follow the germline gene, possibly because of a read error. V is TRBV7-2 and J is TRBJ1-5; 7 nucleotides agree with TRBD1. The CDR3 spans 15 residues. Germline lookup yields CDR1 SGHTA and CDR2 FQGNSA. The CDR3 region is CASRRDREYGQPQHF. For the CDR3, the DNA is TGTGCCAGCAGACGAGACAGGGAATATGGTCAGCCCCAGCACTTT.

This rearrangement joins TRBV2 to TRBJ2-7, with 12 bases lining up with TRBD1. The ends lost 4 bases at V and 2 bases at J; junction bases unmatched: 6. The CDR3 runs 16 residues. Germline-derived CDR1 and CDR2 are SNHLY and FYNNEI. CDR3 sequence: CASSGVGQGATYEQYF. The CDR3 bases are TGTGCCAGCAGTGGCGTGGGACAGGGGGCAACCTACGAGCAGTACTTC.

The V gene is TRBV7-3, the J gene TRBJ2-5; 9 nucleotides line up with TRBD1. Germline V gene data show CDR1 as SGHTA and CDR2 as FQGTGA. This CDR3 comprises 14 residues. Losses at the gene ends were 3 bases for V and 3 bases for J; bases not matched to a gene: 2. CDR3: CASSLGQGEETQYF. The DNA of the CDR3 is TGTGCCAGCAGCTTGGGACAGGGAGAAGAGACCCAGTACTTC.

This chain links TRBV25-1 with TRBJ1-5; D is ambiguous. In germline, CDR1 is MGHDK, CDR2 SYGVNS. V lost 3 bases to trimming and J lost 7 bases, with 16 bases between them. There are 15 residues in the CDR3. The CDR3 DNA reads as TGTGCCAGCAGTGAGGGAAGAGGATTCAGGCAGCCCCAGCATTTT. Protein sequence: CASSEGRGFRQPQHF.